This TCR beta chain was recovered during a study of T cell repertoires in cytomegalovirus infection. Looking at the study overall: Indications came from public TCR beta signatures; they pointed to CMV infection and to a matching HLA type. Findings of the study overall: Dominating the ex vivo response were HLA-C-restricted CMV-specific TCR beta clonotypes. Cumulated frequencies of public TCR beta families served to identify carriers of CMV plus the relevant HLA.

TCRdb re-called the reads with MiXCR, one entry per CDR3 protein. The sample records around 190,000 distinct CDR3 sequences, around 14% being singletons. J gave up 0 bases and V 2 bases, and 9 bases lay outside the gene matches. The CDR3 extends over 17 amino acids. The V gene's germline CDR1 is SEHNR and CDR2 FQNEAQ (reference sequence). This clonotype has at least ten counts. The antigen is not known. The specimen sequenced was PBMCs. This clonotype was obtained from a human donor in good health (CMV status not recorded). Some clones in this sample may be carry-over from other donors' samples. The chain uses TRBV7-9 and TRBJ1-1; the match to TRBD1 covers 7 bases. CDR3 bases: TGTGCCAGCAGCTTATTGGGACAGCGACATTTGAACACTGAAGCTTTCTTT. Its translation is CASSLLGQRHLNTEAFF.